The 30 T cell receptor beta chains reported below all come from one sample, sequenced in a study of T cell repertoires in cytomegalovirus infection. In TCRdb, the reads were re-called with MiXCR into one record per CDR3 protein. The data contain a few hundred thousand distinct CDR3 sequences, over 15% of them singletons. Sequencing was performed on CD8+ T cells from PBMCs. These receptors were collected from a human donor in good health (CMV status not recorded). Some clones in this sample may be carry-over from other donors' samples.

This clonotype has ten or more counts. The chain combines TRBV6-2 or TRBV6-3 with TRBJ1-1; D unclear. The CDR3 has 14 amino acids. Deletions cut 2 bases from V and 5 bases from J, with 12 bases between. CDR1 and CDR2 (germline): MNHEY, SVGEGT. The CDR3 here is CASSYGRDGTEAFF. The CDR3 region has the DNA TGTGCCAGCAGTTACGGTCGGGATGGTACTGAAGCTTTCTTT.

The chain uses TRBV13 and TRBJ1-4; D remains unclear. Germline-derived CDR1 and CDR2 are PRHDT and FYEKMQ (reference sequence). V shed 5 bases and J shed 7 bases, with 14 bases lying between them. There are 14 residues in the CDR3. The CDR3 DNA is TGTGCCAGCAGCCCTAACCCCGCGGGTGAAAAACTGTTTTTT. Its protein product is CASSPNPAGEKLFF.

This clonotype was recorded many times. This chain uses TRBV7-9 with TRBJ1-4; no definite D call. The V and J ends lost 5 bases and 0 bases respectively, with 13 bases between them. This CDR3 has 16 residues. The germline V gene encodes CDR1 SEHNR and CDR2 FQNEAQ (reference sequence). The DNA of the CDR3 is TGTGCCAGCAGCCAAACCGGGGAGTCAACTAATGAAAAACTGTTTTTT. This encodes CASSQTGESTNEKLFF.

This rearrangement joins TRBV12-3 or TRBV12-4 to TRBJ2-3; 12 nucleotides align to TRBD2. The CDR3 runs to 17 residues. J lost 0 bases, V lost 3 bases, and 4 bases had no gene match. CDR3 nucleotides: TGTGCCAGCAGTTTCCGACTAGCGGGGGCCAGCACAGATACGCAGTATTTT. This translates into CASSFRLAGASTDTQYF.

V usage is TRBV5-1 and J usage is TRBJ2-6; D is undetermined. CDR3 length equals 17 residues. Germline CDR1 is SGHRS and CDR2 is YFSETQ. V lost 3 bases and J lost 4, with 17 bases in between. The CDR3 bases are TGCGCCAGCAGCTCCCTCCAAGATTTCACGGGGGCCAACGTCCTGACTTTC. Its protein is CASSSLQDFTGANVLTF.

The chain carries TRBV28 and TRBJ2-7, with TRBD2 identical over 7 bases. Germline lookup yields CDR1 MDHEN and CDR2 SYDVKM. The CDR3 has 16 residues. Losses at the gene ends were 5 bases for V and 4 bases for J; bases not matched to a gene: 14. CDR3 sequence reads: CASSPLGGNGRYEQYF. CDR3 bases: TGTGCCAGCAGTCCATTGGGGGGGAACGGGCGGTACGAGCAGTACTTC.

V is TRBV6-2 or TRBV6-3 and J is TRBJ2-2; a possible D gene is TRBD1 (5 bases). The V end lost 1 base, the J end lost 2 bases, and 17 bases lay between the germline ends. This CDR3 is built from 18 residues. Germline V gene lookup returns CDR1 MNHEY and CDR2 SVGEGT. CDR3 sequence (DNA): TGTGCCAGCAGTTACTGGACACCGACAGACGGAAACACCGGGGAGCTGTTTTTT. Translating gives CASSYWTPTDGNTGELFF.

There are many counts of this clonotype. CDR3: CASSQEEGQITGELFF. CDR3 DNA sequence: TGTGCCAGCAGCCAAGAGGAAGGACAGATCACCGGGGAGCTGTTTTTT. The chain carries TRBV4-2 and TRBJ2-2; the D gene is possibly TRBD1 (6 bases). V was shortened by 0 bases and J by 4 bases, with 12 bases between the two germline ends. Germline CDR1 reads LGHNA; CDR2 reads YNFKEQ. The CDR3 has 16 amino acids.

This clonotype was picked up many times. The V call is TRBV7-8, the J call TRBJ2-7, with unresolved D. Trimming removed 5 bases from V and 2 bases from J, with 13 bases in between. The CDR3 contains 14 residues. CDR1 is SGHVS and CDR2 is FQNEAQ in the germline V gene. CDR3 in DNA: TGTGCCAGCAGCCCACGGACCCTAGCCTACGAGCAGTACTTC. This sequence encodes CASSPRTLAYEQYF.

The table lists this clonotype with many counts. This sequence joins TRBV29-1 and TRBJ2-1; D is unclear. The CDR3 is 15 amino acids. Deletions cut 3 bases from V and 7 bases from J, with 19 bases between. Germline V CDR1 and CDR2: SQVTM, ANQGSEA. DNA of the CDR3: TGCAGCGTTGAGTCTCCCCAGCTGAAGCTGAATGAGCAGTTCTTC. Translated, it gives CSVESPQLKLNEQFF.

This clonotype has a count of ten or more. The chain joins TRBV7-9 to TRBJ2-7; 8 bases match TRBD2. The CDR3 covers 14 residues. Germline V gene sequence: CDR1 SEHNR, CDR2 FQNEAQ (reference sequence). J lost 5 bases, V lost 5 bases, and 8 bases had no gene match. DNA for the CDR3: TGTGCCAGCAGCCCCCCCGGGGGGGGCGACGAGCAGTACTTC. It yields the protein CASSPPGGGDEQYF.

In this sample, this clonotype turned up a few times. The chain carries TRBV13 and TRBJ2-1, with 12 bases fitting TRBD2. Per the germline V gene, CDR1 is PRHDT and CDR2 is FYEKMQ (reference sequence). J lost 7 bases, V lost 4 bases, and 14 bases had no gene match. This CDR3 is built from 18 residues. The CDR3 spells CASSSENLPGLAGNEQFF. In DNA form, the CDR3 reads TGTGCCAGCAGCTCCGAGAACTTACCGGGACTAGCGGGTAATGAGCAGTTCTTC.

This clonotype appeared a few times. The J gene is TRBJ2-7, the V gene TRBV5-1, with D perhaps being TRBD1 or TRBD2 (5 bases each). CDR1 is SGHRS, CDR2 YFSETQ, per germline. CDR3 length equals 14 residues. Trimming removed 0 bases at V and 3 bases at J, with 10 bases between. This CDR3 reads CASSLAPGSYEQYF. CDR3 sequence (DNA): TGCGCCAGCAGCTTGGCTCCAGGGAGCTACGAGCAGTACTTC.

This clonotype was seen ten or more times. This chain joins TRBV28 and TRBJ2-7, with D tentatively TRBD1 (6 bases). Trimming shortened V by 3 bases and J by 1 base, and 19 bases separated the two germline ends. Per the germline V gene, CDR1 is MDHEN and CDR2 is SYDVKM. This CDR3 is 17 amino acids long. The DNA of the CDR3 is TGTGCCAGCAGTTTCCAGGGGAAGTTTTGGGGGTCCTACGAGCAGTACTTC. Protein: CASSFQGKFWGSYEQYF.

This chain links TRBV20-1 with TRBJ1-3; unclear D gene. This CDR3 spans 13 amino acids. Trimming took off 3 bases at V and 5 bases at J, with 11 bases between the two ends. In germline, CDR1 is DFQATT, CDR2 SNEGSKA (reference sequence). The CDR3 spells CSASKADRNTIYF. Written as DNA, the CDR3 is TGCAGTGCTAGTAAGGCAGACCGAAACACCATATATTTT.

V is TRBV6-2 or TRBV6-3 and J is TRBJ2-5; 11 nucleotides align to TRBD1. Germline assignment: CDR1 MNHEY and CDR2 SVGEGT. The V and J ends lost 7 bases and 4 bases, in that order; junction bases with no gene match: 5. The CDR3 covers 14 residues. The CDR3 DNA reads TGTGCCAGCACTAGGACAGGGGGCCTAGAGACCCAGTACTTC. This gives the protein CASTRTGGLETQYF.

This clonotype was observed a handful of times. The chain couples TRBV19 to TRBJ1-1, with D unresolved. This CDR3 has 14 amino acids. Trimming stripped 3 bases from V and 5 bases from J, with 13 bases between. Germline CDR1 reads LNHDA; CDR2 reads SQIVND (reference sequence). The CDR3 bases are TGTGCCAGTAGTATTTCCGGGGAATGGACTGAAGCTTTCTTT. It specifies CASSISGEWTEAFF.

In DNA, the CDR3 is TGTGCCAGCAGTAGTAGCGGGGGAGCAGAGCAGTACTTC. Its translation is CASSSSGGAEQYF. The rearrangement joins TRBV28 to TRBJ2-7, with 9 nucleotides matching TRBD2. J lost 7 bases, V lost 5 bases, and 6 bases had no gene match. The germline gives CDR1 MDHEN, CDR2 SYDVKM. CDR3 length: 13 amino acids. The complete variable domain, with remaining parts taken from reference TRBV28 and TRBJ2-7, reads DVKVTQSSRYLVKRTGEKVFLECVQDMDHENMFWYRQDPGLGLRLIYFSYDVKMKEKGDIPEGYSVSREKKERFSLILESASTNQTSMYLCASSSSGGAEQYFGPGTRLTVT.

This clonotype was recorded a few times. The J gene is TRBJ2-1, the V gene TRBV27; TRBD1 matches at 10 bases. Germline CDR1 MNHEY, CDR2 SMNVEV (reference sequence). The CDR3 totals 17 residues. V was clipped by 0 bases and J by 8 bases; unmatched bases: 10. CDR3 in amino acids: CASSLSYDRGQWDEQFF. For the CDR3, the DNA is TGTGCCAGCAGTTTATCTTATGACAGGGGGCAATGGGATGAGCAGTTCTTC.

This clonotype has just a few counts. V usage is TRBV7-9 and J usage is TRBJ1-6; 7 bases line up with TRBD1. V lost 1 base to trimming and J lost 9 bases; unmatched junction nucleotides: 18. This CDR3 spans 19 amino acids. The V gene's germline CDR1 is SEHNR and CDR2 FQNEAQ (reference sequence). CDR3 amino acids: CASSLVVQGSLLMGSPLHF. The DNA for the CDR3 is TGTGCCAGCAGCTTAGTGGTACAGGGGAGTCTTCTGATGGGTTCACCCCTCCACTTT.

This clonotype was counted ten times or more. The chain carries TRBV5-4 and TRBJ1-5, with D possibly matching TRBD1 (5 bases). The V gene lost 2 bases and the J gene lost 6 bases, with 12 bases spanning the gap. Germline CDR1 SGHNT, CDR2 YYREEE (reference sequence). The CDR3 consists of 14 residues. CDR3 nucleotides: TGTGCCAGCAGCTTTGACGGGGGGGGTCAGCCCCAGCATTTT. Translating gives CASSFDGGGQPQHF.

About this clonotype itself: This clone may be a read error of a much larger clone one base away. The chain combines TRBV11-2 with TRBJ2-5; D ambiguous. Looked up from germline, CDR1 is SGHAT and CDR2 is FQNNGV. V was trimmed by 2 bases and J by 5 bases, leaving 15 bases between them. The CDR3 runs to 15 residues. The chain's CDR3 is CASSLSDWILETQYF. The CDR3 region has the DNA TGTGCCAGCAGCTTATCAGACTGGATCCTCGAGACCCAGTACTTC.

This sequence joins TRBV4-1 and TRBJ2-7; 7 bases are shared with TRBD1. Germline-derived CDR1 and CDR2 are MGHRA and YSYEKL. With V trimmed by 2 bases and J by 5 bases, 6 bases remained unmatched. CDR3 length: 14 amino acids. The CDR3 loop is CASSQLLQGHEQYF. The DNA for the CDR3 is TGCGCCAGCAGCCAACTACTACAGGGGCACGAGCAGTACTTC.

The chain employs TRBV4-1 and TRBJ1-5; D uncertain. CDR3 length: 13 residues. Germline CDR1 MGHRA, CDR2 YSYEKL. V was shortened by 0 bases and J by 5 bases, with 5 bases between the two germline ends. The CDR3 is CASSQDGHQPQHF. CDR3 DNA: TGCGCCAGCAGCCAAGATGGGCATCAGCCCCAGCATTTT.

This clonotype was picked up many times. The chain combines TRBV7-9 with TRBJ1-3; maybe TRBD1 (6 bases). Germline V gives CDR1 SEHNR, CDR2 FQNEAQ (reference sequence). The CDR3 covers 16 residues. V was shortened by 4 bases and J by 0 bases, with 13 bases between the two germline ends. The CDR3 is CASSSSTGISGNTIYF. CDR3 DNA sequence: TGTGCCAGCAGCTCCTCAACAGGGATCTCTGGAAACACCATATATTTT. Drawing the rest from reference TRBV7-9 and TRBJ1-3, the complete variable domain is DTGVSQNPRHKITKRGQNVTFRCDPISEHNRLYWYRQTLGQGPEFLTYFQNEAQLEKSRLLSDRFSAERPKGSFSTLEIQRTEQGDSAMYLCASSSSTGISGNTIYFGEGSWLTVV.

This chain uses TRBV28 with TRBJ1-1; TRBD1 might be the D (5 bases). The CDR3 has 13 residues. The V end was cut by 6 bases, the J end by 3 bases, with 11 bases between. Per germline, CDR1 MDHEN and CDR2 SYDVKM. CDR3 DNA: TGTGCCAGCAGCCAGGGTCGGTACACTGAAGCTTTCTTT. It encodes CASSQGRYTEAFF.

This chain joins TRBV29-1 and TRBJ2-5; no reliable D call. The CDR3 covers 12 residues. In germline, CDR1 is SQVTM, CDR2 ANQGSEA. V gave up 4 bases and J gave up 5 bases, with 11 bases separating them. The CDR3 here is CSVAEPGETQYF. DNA for the CDR3: TGCAGCGTTGCAGAGCCCGGGGAGACCCAGTACTTC.

The J gene is TRBJ2-7, the V gene TRBV6-2 or TRBV6-3, with D tentatively TRBD1 or TRBD2 (5 bases each). This CDR3 spans 15 amino acids. V was pared by 5 bases and J by 3 bases, with 17 bases between. The germline gives CDR1 MNHEY, CDR2 SVGEGT. DNA of the CDR3: TGTGCCAGCAGTGGTCGCCGGGACGGGTTCTACGAGCAGTACTTC. This gives the protein CASSGRRDGFYEQYF.

The rearrangement uses TRBV9 and TRBJ1-2; D unclear. Trimming removed 1 base at V and 5 bases at J, with 12 bases between. Germline CDR1 SGDLS, CDR2 YYNGEE. The CDR3 spans 14 residues. The CDR3 nucleotides read TGTGCCAGCAGCGTATCCGACCCGGATTATGGCTACACCTTC. The encoded protein is CASSVSDPDYGYTF. The variable domain in full, completed from reference TRBV9 and TRBJ1-2, reads DSGVTQTPKHLITATGQRVTLRCSPRSGDLSVYWYQQSLDQGLQFLIQYYNGEERAKGNILERFSAQQFPDLHSELNLSSLELGDSALYFCASSVSDPDYGYTFGSGTRLTVV.

This clonotype was detected only a few times. V gene TRBV19 combines with J gene TRBJ1-5, with TRBD1 as a possible D gene (5 bases). The CDR3 sequence is 13 residues long. CDR1 is LNHDA and CDR2 is SQIVND in the germline V gene (reference sequence). The V gene lost 8 bases and the J gene lost 7 bases, with 15 bases spanning the gap. CDR3 amino acids: CASRDGPIQPQHF. The CDR3, as DNA: TGTGCCAGTCGGGACGGACCAATACAGCCCCAGCATTTT.